This T cell receptor beta chain comes out of a study of cytomegalovirus exposure and HLA in healthy donors. 60 Vbeta and 13 Jbeta primers were used in PCR. Libraries were prepared by immunoSEQ multiplex PCR; TCRdb keeps only in-frame clonotypes and omits some of them. The sample holds approximately 100,000 clones; more than 60% are singletons and the top ten take around 5%. The CDR3 runs to 15 residues. This clone was observed once. Sequenced input: PBMCs. J is TRBJ2-1 and V is TRBV12-1; TRBD2, the table's D call, was not compared with the DNA. TRBV12-1 is tagged as a pseudogene. This TCR came from a female donor in good health and CMV-seropositive. Here the CDR3 reads CASCPAGGSYNEQFF. As DNA, the CDR3 is TGTGCCAGCTGCCCAGCGGGGGGCTCCTACAATGAGCAGTTCTTC.